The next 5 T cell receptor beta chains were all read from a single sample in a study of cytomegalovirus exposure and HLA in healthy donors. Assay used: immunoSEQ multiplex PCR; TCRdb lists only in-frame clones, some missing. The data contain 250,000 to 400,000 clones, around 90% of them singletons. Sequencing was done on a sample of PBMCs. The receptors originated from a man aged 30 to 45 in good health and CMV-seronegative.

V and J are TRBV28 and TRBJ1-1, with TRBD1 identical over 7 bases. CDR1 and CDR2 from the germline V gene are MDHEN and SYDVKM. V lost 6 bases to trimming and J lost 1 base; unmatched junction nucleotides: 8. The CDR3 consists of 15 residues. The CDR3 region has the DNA TGTGCCAGCAGCCCAGACAGGGACTCGAACACTGAAGCTTTCTTT. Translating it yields CASSPDRDSNTEAFF.

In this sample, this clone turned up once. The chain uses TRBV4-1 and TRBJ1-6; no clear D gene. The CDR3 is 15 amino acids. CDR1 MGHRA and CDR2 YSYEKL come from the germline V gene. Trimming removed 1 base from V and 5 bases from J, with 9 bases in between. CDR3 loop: CASSQVIQNNSPLHF. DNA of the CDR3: TGCGCCAGCAGCCAAGTTATCCAGAATAATTCACCCCTCCACTTT.

CDR3 sequence reads: CASSLGTGLTEAFF. The CDR3 DNA reads as TGTGCCAGCAGCTTAGGGACAGGGCTCACTGAAGCTTTCTTT. This rearrangement joins TRBV11-1 to TRBJ1-1; 8 bases fit TRBD1. The J segment lost 4 bases and the V segment lost 1 base, leaving 2 bases of the junction unmatched. Germline V gene data show CDR1 as SGHAT and CDR2 as FQDESV (reference sequence). The CDR3 sequence is 14 residues long. Drawing the rest from reference TRBV11-1 and TRBJ1-1, the complete variable domain is EAEVAQSPRYKITEKSQAVAFWCDPISGHATLYWYRQILGQGPELLVQFQDESVVDDSQLPKDRFSAERLKGVDSTLKIQPAELGDSAMYLCASSLGTGLTEAFFGQGTRLTVV.

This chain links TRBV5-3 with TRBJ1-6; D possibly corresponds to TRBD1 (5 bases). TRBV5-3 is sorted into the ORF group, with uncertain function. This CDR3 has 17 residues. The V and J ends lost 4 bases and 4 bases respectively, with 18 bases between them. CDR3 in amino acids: CARSRFRDRCYNSPLHF. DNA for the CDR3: TGTGCCAGAAGCCGATTCAGGGATAGATGTTATAATTCACCCCTCCACTTT.

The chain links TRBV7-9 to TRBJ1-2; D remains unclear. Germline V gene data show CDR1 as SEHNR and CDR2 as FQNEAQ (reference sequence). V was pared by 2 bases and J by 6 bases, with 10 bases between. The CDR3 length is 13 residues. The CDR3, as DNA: TGTGCCAGCAGCTTAACCGAGAGGGATGGCTACACCTTC. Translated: CASSLTERDGYTF.